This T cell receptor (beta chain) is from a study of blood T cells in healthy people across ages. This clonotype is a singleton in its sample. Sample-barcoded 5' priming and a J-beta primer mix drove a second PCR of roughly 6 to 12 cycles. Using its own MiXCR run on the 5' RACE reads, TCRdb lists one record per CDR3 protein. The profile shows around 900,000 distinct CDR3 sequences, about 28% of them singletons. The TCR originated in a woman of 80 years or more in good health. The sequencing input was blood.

The CDR3 DNA is TGTGCCAGCTCACCGCCGCGCCGGGAGACCCAGTACTTC. Residues: CASSPPRRETQYF. The chain joins TRBV18 to TRBJ2-5; D unclear. This CDR3 spans 13 amino acids. Germline CDR1 KGHSH, CDR2 LQKENI. V was pared by 3 bases and J by 5 bases, with 10 bases between.